This entry concerns a single T cell receptor beta chain. Its antigen is unknown. This sample stems from a study of graft-versus-host responses after intestinal transplantation. For the study at large: Each recipient received a multivisceral, liver-intestinal, or isolated intestinal graft. Anti-thymocyte globulin was used for induction in all recipients, who then took tacrolimus and steroids for 2 to 4 years.

Germline CDR1 and CDR2: MNHNS and SASEGT. This CDR3 has 14 residues. The V gene lost 1 base and the J gene lost 1 base, with 8 bases spanning the gap. The protocol was immunoSEQ multiplex PCR, while the TCRdb copy is restricted to in-frame clones and leaves out a portion. The sample consists of roughly 110,000 clones, 85% to 95% of them appearing once. The study's findings and limits: The recipient marrow held GvH clones, and some of them showed up first in ileum or blood.

The sequence came from a human donor who was the organ donor for an intestinal transplant. The chain carries TRBV6-1 and TRBJ2-7; D gene uncertain. The sequences come from unstimulated CD8+ T cells sorted from spleen or lymph node cells, collected before transplant. This CDR3 reads CASSEVGNSYEQYF. CDR3 DNA: TGTGCCAGCAGTGAAGTGGGCAATTCCTACGAGCAGTACTTC.